This T cell receptor (beta chain) was observed in a study of type 1 regulatory T cells. Turning to the study itself: T-allo10 is an in vitro-generated, Tr1-enriched CD4 T cell product specific for alloantigen.

Each CDR3 protein is one row after TCRdb ran MiXCR on the reads. The sample records tens of thousands of distinct CDR3 sequences, about two thirds being singletons. The V gene lost 4 bases and the J gene lost 3 bases, with 10 bases spanning the gap. CDR3 length: 13 amino acids. In germline, CDR1 is SGHRS, CDR2 YFSETQ. Graft donor-derived T-allo10 cells were described as host-alloantigen-specific, anergic, and alloantigen-specifically suppressive. On this clonotype itself: Its antigen is undetermined.

V is TRBV5-1 and J is TRBJ1-1, with D uncertain. This clonotype was obtained from a human donor in good health. Sequenced sample: cultured T cells, either the whole culture or a sorted T cell fraction (not recorded which). Documented subset: Tr1-enriched cell product generated in vitro against host alloantigens. This CDR3 reads CASSPPLDTEAFF. The CDR3, as DNA: TGCGCCAGCAGCCCCCCGTTGGACACTGAAGCTTTCTTT.